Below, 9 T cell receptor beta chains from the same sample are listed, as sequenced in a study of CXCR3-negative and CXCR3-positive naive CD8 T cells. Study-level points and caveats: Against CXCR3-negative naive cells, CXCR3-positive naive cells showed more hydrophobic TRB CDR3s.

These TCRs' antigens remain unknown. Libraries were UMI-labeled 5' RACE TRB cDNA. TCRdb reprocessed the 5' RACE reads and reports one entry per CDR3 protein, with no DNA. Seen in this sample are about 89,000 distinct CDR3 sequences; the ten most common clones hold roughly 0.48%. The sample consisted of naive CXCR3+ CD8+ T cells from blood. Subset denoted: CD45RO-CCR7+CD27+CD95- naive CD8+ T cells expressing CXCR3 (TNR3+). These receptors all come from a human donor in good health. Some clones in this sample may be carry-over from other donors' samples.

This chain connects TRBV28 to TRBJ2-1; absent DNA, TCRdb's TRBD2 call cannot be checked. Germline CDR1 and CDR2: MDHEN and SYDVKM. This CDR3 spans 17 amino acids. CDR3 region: CASSLEGLAGERVAQFF.

CDR3 region: CASSPWEKGTDEQYF. The rearrangement uses TRBV7-6 and TRBJ2-7; the D call of TRBD1 rests on TCRdb alone, since no DNA is present to check it. The CDR3 is 15 amino acids. The germline gives CDR1 SGHVS, CDR2 FNYEAQ. Filled out from reference TRBV7-6 and TRBJ2-7, the complete variable domain reads GAGVSQSPRYKVTKRGQDVALRCDPISGHVSLYWYRQALGQGPEFLTYFNYEAQQDKSGLPNDRFSAERPEGSISTLTIQRTEQRDSAMYRCASSPWEKGTDEQYFGPGTRLTVT.

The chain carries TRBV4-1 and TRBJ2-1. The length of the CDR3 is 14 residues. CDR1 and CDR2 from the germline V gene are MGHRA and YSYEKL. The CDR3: CASSQEQTYNEQFF.

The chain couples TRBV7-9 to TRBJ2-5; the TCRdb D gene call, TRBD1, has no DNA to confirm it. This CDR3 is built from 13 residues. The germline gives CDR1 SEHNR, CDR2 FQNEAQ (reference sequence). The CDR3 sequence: CASSIRVMETQYF.

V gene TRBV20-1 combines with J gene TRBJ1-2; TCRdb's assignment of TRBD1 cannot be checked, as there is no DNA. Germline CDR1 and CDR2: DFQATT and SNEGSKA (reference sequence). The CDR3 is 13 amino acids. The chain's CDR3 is CSAPRRDNYGYTF.

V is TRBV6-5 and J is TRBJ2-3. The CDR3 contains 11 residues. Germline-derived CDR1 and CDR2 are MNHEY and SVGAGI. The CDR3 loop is CASSNADTQYF.

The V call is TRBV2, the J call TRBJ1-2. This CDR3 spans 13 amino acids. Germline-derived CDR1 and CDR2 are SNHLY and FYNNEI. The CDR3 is CASLGVENYGYTF.

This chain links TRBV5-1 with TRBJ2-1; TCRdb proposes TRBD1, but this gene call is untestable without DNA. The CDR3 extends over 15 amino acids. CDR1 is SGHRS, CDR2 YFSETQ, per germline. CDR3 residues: CASSRDRSLEDEQFF.

CDR3 amino acids: CATSARDRGVTDTQYF. The chain recombines TRBV24-1 with TRBJ2-3; lacking DNA, the TRBD1 call made by TCRdb goes unchecked. CDR3 size: 16 residues. Germline lookup yields CDR1 KGHDR and CDR2 SFDVKD.